The entry that follows covers one T cell receptor beta chain sequence. What it binds is unknown. The protocol was immunoSEQ multiplex PCR, while the TCRdb copy is restricted to in-frame clones and leaves out a portion. The table records a few million clones, about 92% of them present only once. This sample was included in a study of shared clonotypes between healthy human individuals. Study findings and constraints: About 5.2% was the fraction of naive CD4 clonotypes found shared across four donors.

This CDR3 has 14 amino acids. Trimming removed 2 bases at V and 1 base at J, with 10 bases between. Germline lookup yields CDR1 SQVTM and CDR2 ANQGSEA. The rearrangement links TRBV29-1 to TRBJ2-3; no definite D call. The sample was naive CD4+ T cells sorted from blood. Subset here: CD45RA+ positively selected. This receptor was taken from a man aged 18 to 35 in good health. In nucleotides, the CDR3 is TGCAGCGTTGAACCGCTGGCTCGCACAGATACGCAGTATTTT. It translates to CSVEPLARTDTQYF.